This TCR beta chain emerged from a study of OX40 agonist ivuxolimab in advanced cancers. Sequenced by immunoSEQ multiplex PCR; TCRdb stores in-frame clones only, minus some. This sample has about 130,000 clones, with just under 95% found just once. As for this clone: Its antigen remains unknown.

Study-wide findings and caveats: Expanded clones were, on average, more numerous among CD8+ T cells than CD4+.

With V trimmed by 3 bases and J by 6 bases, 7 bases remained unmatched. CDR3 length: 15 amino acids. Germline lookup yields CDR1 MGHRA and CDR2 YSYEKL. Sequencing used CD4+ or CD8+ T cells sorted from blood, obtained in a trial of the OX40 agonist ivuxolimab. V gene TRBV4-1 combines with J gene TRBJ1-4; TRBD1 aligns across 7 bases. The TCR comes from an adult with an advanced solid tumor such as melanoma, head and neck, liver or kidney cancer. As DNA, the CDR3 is TGCGCCAGCAGCCAGCAGGGGGTTATTGATGAAAAACTGTTTTTT. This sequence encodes CASSQQGVIDEKLFF.